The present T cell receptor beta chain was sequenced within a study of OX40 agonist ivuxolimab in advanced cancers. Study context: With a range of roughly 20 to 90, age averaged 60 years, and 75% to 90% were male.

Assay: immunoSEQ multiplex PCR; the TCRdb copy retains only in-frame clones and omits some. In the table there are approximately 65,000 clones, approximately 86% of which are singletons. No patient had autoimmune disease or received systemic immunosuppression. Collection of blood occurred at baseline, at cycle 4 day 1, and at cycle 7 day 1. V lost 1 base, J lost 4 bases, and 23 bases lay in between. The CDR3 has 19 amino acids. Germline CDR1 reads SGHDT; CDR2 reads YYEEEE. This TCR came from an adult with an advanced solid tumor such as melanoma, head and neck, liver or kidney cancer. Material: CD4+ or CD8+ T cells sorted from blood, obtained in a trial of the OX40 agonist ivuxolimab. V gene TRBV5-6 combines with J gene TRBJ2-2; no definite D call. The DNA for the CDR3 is TGTGCCAGCAGCTTGAGGCGGCAGGTCGCAGATCGTGTCACCGGGGAGCTGTTTTTT. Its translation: CASSLRRQVADRVTGELFF.